The 20 T cell receptor beta chains below all came from one sample that was sequenced in a study of blood T cell repertoires in COVID-19. Only in-frame clones appear in the TCRdb table, and some are missing; sequencing was by immunoSEQ multiplex PCR. The repertoire holds 230,000 or so clones, roughly 90% seen once, with 1.9% in the top ten. The sample was peripheral blood. The receptors originated from a man aged 40-49 years with active or convalescent COVID-19.

This clone was counted once. The chain combines TRBV28 with TRBJ2-3; TRBD2 matches 9 bases. Germline values: CDR1 MDHEN, CDR2 SYDVKM. The junction had 11 bases not matched to a gene; V was cut back by 5 bases and J by 5 bases. The CDR3 runs 16 residues. The CDR3 nucleotides are TGTGCCAGCAGTGCCTGGCGGGGGGGCCTAGGAGATACGCAGTATTTT. Its translation: CASSAWRGGLGDTQYF.

The chain couples TRBV5-4 to TRBJ1-1; D is undetermined. The CDR3 sequence is 12 residues long. V was trimmed by 2 bases and J by 1 base, leaving 3 bases between them. Germline V gives CDR1 SGHNT, CDR2 YYREEE (reference sequence). In DNA form, the CDR3 reads TGTGCCAGCAGCTTCAGGAACACTGAAGCTTTCTTT. Translated, it gives CASSFRNTEAFF.

The table lists this clone with a few counts. The chain has TRBV4-2 and TRBJ1-2; D perhaps matches TRBD1 (5 bases). V lost 3 bases, J lost 4 bases, and 12 bases lay in between. This CDR3 spans 14 amino acids. Germline V lookup: CDR1 LGHNA, CDR2 YNFKEQ. CDR3 loop: CASSQNPQGYGYTF. The CDR3 region has the DNA TGTGCCAGCAGCCAGAATCCTCAGGGCTATGGCTACACCTTC.

As for this clone: This may arise from a read error, as a much more abundant clone is one base away. The V and J genes are TRBV12-3 or TRBV12-4 and TRBJ1-1; D is uncertain. The CDR3 contains 12 residues. Trimming cost V 5 bases and J 0 bases, with 4 bases left between them. CDR3 coding DNA: TGTGCCAGCAGTACAGTGAACACTGAAGCTTTCTTT. Its protein product is CASSTVNTEAFF.

This clone showed up just once. This rearrangement joins TRBV2 to TRBJ1-2, with D possibly TRBD1 on 6 matching bases. The CDR3 consists of 13 residues. CDR1 and CDR2 from the germline V gene are SNHLY and FYNNEI. V lost 1 base to trimming and J lost 7 bases, with 10 bases between them. The DNA for the CDR3 is TGTGCCAGCAGTGAAGGCACAGGGCCTGGCTACACCTTC. It specifies CASSEGTGPGYTF.

The rearrangement uses TRBV6-1 and TRBJ2-7; TRBD1 is a possible D gene (6 bases). Trimming removed 2 bases at V and 0 bases at J, with 8 bases between. The germline CDR1 and CDR2 sequences are MNHNS and SASEGT. This CDR3 comprises 14 residues. The CDR3 DNA is TGTGCCAGCAGTGAATTGGGGGCCTCCTACGAGCAGTACTTC. Translating gives CASSELGASYEQYF.

V usage is TRBV5-1 and J usage is TRBJ1-1, with a weak D call TRBD1 (5 bases). Trimming took off 6 bases at V and 0 bases at J, with 15 bases between the two ends. This CDR3 is 15 amino acids long. Per the germline V gene, CDR1 is SGHRS and CDR2 is YFSETQ. CDR3 bases: TGCGCCAGCACATTCGGGGGAGAGCTGAACACTGAAGCTTTCTTT. As protein: CASTFGGELNTEAFF. The variable domain in full, with the rest retrieved from reference TRBV5-1 and TRBJ1-1, is KAGVTQTPRYLIKTRGQQVTLSCSPISGHRSVSWYQQTPGQGLQFLFEYFSETQRNKGNFPGRFSGRQFSNSRSEMNVSTLELGDSALYLCASTFGGELNTEAFFGQGTRLTVV.

This rearrangement joins TRBV5-5 to TRBJ1-1; 8 bases fit TRBD1. Per germline, CDR1 SGHKS and CDR2 YYEKEE (reference sequence). The CDR3 contains 12 residues. After removal of 4 bases from V and 10 bases from J, the junction contained 6 bases not matched to a gene. CDR3 bases: TGTGCCAGCAGCGTAAACAGGGGGGGAGCTTTCTTT. Protein product: CASSVNRGGAFF.

The V gene is TRBV20-1, the J gene TRBJ1-2, with D perhaps matching TRBD1 (5 bases). This CDR3 region has 11 residues. CDR1 and CDR2 (germline): DFQATT, SNEGSKA (reference sequence). V lost 6 bases to trimming and J lost 5 bases, with 10 bases between them. This CDR3 is CSALQEYGYTF. In nucleotides, the CDR3 is TGCAGTGCACTACAGGAGTATGGCTACACCTTC.

Notes on this clone: Other DNA sequences in this specimen translate into the identical CDR3. V usage is TRBV28 and J usage is TRBJ1-2; TRBD1 aligns across 8 bases. V dropped 5 bases and J dropped 4; count of bases not matched to a gene: 6. This CDR3 comprises 14 residues. In germline, CDR1 is MDHEN, CDR2 SYDVKM. This CDR3 reads CASSLSGGGYGYTF. CDR3 coding DNA: TGTGCCAGCAGTCTCTCAGGGGGCGGCTATGGCTACACCTTC.

The CDR3 loop reads CASSLRSPGLFYNEQFF. The CDR3 bases are TGTGCCAGCAGTTTAAGGAGCCCGGGACTTTTTTACAATGAGCAGTTCTTC. The genes are TRBV27 and TRBJ2-1, with D possibly being TRBD2 (6 bases). V lost 2 bases and J 4 bases, leaving 18 bases between the germline ends. The CDR3 is 17 residues long. Germline V lookup: CDR1 MNHEY, CDR2 SMNVEV (reference sequence).

V is TRBV6-5 and J is TRBJ2-1; 7 positions match TRBD1. The ends lost 6 bases at V and 10 bases at J; junction bases unmatched: 15. The CDR3 is 15 amino acids. Per germline, CDR1 MNHEY and CDR2 SVGAGI. The CDR3 bases are TGTGCCAGCAGGGGGATAGACAGGGTAGGTGGAGAGCAGTTCTTC. It is translated as CASRGIDRVGGEQFF.

The chain recombines TRBV6-5 with TRBJ1-2; tentatively, D is TRBD1 (6 bases). Germline V CDR1 and CDR2: MNHEY, SVGAGI. V was pared by 2 bases and J by 1 base, with 8 bases between. The CDR3 has 14 residues. The CDR3 DNA follows: TGTGCCAGCAGTTACCAGGGGTTTAACTATGGCTACACCTTC. Translating it yields CASSYQGFNYGYTF.

This rearrangement joins TRBV5-4 to TRBJ2-3, with TRBD1 matching over 7 bases. This CDR3 region has 17 residues. From germline, CDR1 is SGHNT and CDR2 YYREEE (reference sequence). The V and J ends lost 0 bases and 4 bases, in that order; junction bases with no gene match: 11. CDR3 sequence (DNA): TGTGCCAGCAGCTTGGTTGTTGGCTCGCAGGGGGCAGATACGCAGTATTTT. Protein sequence: CASSLVVGSQGADTQYF.

V and J are TRBV7-3 and TRBJ2-5; 8 bases are shared with TRBD1. Germline loops: CDR1 SGHTA, CDR2 FQGTGA. With V trimmed by 7 bases and J by 0 bases, 7 bases remained unmatched. The CDR3 runs 15 residues. For the CDR3, the DNA is TGTGCCAGCAACTATCAGGACAGGGACCAAGAGACCCAGTACTTC. This codes for CASNYQDRDQETQYF.

This chain connects TRBV5-5 to TRBJ2-7; possibly TRBD2 for D (6 bases). Trimming cost V 5 bases and J 2 bases, with 14 bases left between them. Germline V CDR1 and CDR2: SGHKS, YYEKEE (reference sequence). There are 14 residues in the CDR3. CDR3 protein: CASSPGAPPYEQYF. In DNA, the CDR3 is TGTGCCAGCAGTCCGGGAGCCCCTCCCTACGAGCAGTACTTC. The complete variable domain, with remaining parts taken from reference TRBV5-5 and TRBJ2-7, reads DAGVTQSPTHLIKTRGQQVTLRCSPISGHKSVSWYQQVLGQGPQFIFQYYEKEERGRGNFPDRFSARQFPNYSSELNVNALLLGDSALYLCASSPGAPPYEQYFGPGTRLTVT.

The CDR3 nucleotides read TGTGCCAGTAGTACCGAGACAGGGGGCGGGACTGAAGCTTTCTTT. Amino acid sequence: CASSTETGGGTEAFF. The chain combines TRBV19 with TRBJ1-1; 10 bases map to TRBD1. CDR1 is LNHDA, CDR2 SQIVND, per germline (reference sequence). J gave up 5 bases and V 4 bases, and 7 bases lay outside the gene matches. This CDR3 is built from 15 residues.

This rearrangement joins TRBV10-3 to TRBJ2-3, with 10 positions matching TRBD2. Germline assignment: CDR1 ENHRY and CDR2 SYGVKD. Trimming cost V 10 bases and J 5 bases; bases outside gene matches: 12. CDR3 length: 15 residues. The CDR3: CATERGGGGGDTQYF. Written as DNA, the CDR3 is TGTGCCACAGAGCGGGGGGGAGGTGGAGGAGATACGCAGTATTTT.

The chain uses TRBV14 and TRBJ2-1; perhaps TRBD2 as D (5 bases). The CDR3 consists of 14 residues. CDR1 SGHDN and CDR2 FVKESK come from the germline V gene. V was shortened by 3 bases and J by 0 bases, with 6 bases between the two germline ends. The CDR3 reads CASSQGSSYNEQFF. Here the CDR3 DNA reads TGTGCCAGCAGCCAGGGGAGCTCCTACAATGAGCAGTTCTTC.

This clone was counted once. The chain links TRBV28 to TRBJ1-2, with TRBD1 matching over 7 bases. Germline lookup yields CDR1 MDHEN and CDR2 SYDVKM. The CDR3 totals 13 residues. V lost 5 bases and J lost 5; bases outside the gene matches: 5. The CDR3 sequence is CASSGDSLYGYTF. The CDR3 nucleotides are TGTGCCAGCAGTGGGGACAGCTTATATGGCTACACCTTC.